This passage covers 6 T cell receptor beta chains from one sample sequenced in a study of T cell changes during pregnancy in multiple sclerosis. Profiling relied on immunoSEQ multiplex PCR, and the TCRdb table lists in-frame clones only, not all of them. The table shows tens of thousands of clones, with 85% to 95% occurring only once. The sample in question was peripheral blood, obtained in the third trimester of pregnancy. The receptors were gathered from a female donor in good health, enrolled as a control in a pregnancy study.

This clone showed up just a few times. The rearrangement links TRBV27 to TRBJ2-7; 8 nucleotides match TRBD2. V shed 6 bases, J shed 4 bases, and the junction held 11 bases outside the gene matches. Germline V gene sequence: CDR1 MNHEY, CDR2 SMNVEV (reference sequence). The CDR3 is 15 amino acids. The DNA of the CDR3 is TGTGCCAGCAGCCTAACCAGCGGGAGTGGGTACGAGCAGTACTTC. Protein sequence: CASSLTSGSGYEQYF.

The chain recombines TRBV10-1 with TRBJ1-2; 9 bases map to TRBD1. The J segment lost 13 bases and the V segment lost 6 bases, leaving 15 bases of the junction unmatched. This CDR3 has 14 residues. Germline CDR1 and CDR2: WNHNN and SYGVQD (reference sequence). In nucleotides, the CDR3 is TGCGCCAGCAGGGTCCCGGGACAGGGAAATGGGCTCACCTTC. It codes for CASRVPGQGNGLTF.

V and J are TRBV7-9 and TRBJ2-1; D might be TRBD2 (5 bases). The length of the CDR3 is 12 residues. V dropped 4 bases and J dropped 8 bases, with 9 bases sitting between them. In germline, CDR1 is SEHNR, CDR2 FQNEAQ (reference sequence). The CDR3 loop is CASSWEPHEQFF. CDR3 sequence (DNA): TGTGCCAGCAGCTGGGAGCCTCATGAGCAGTTCTTC.

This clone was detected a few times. The CDR3 region has the DNA TGTGCCTGGACCCACATGTACTCTGGAAACACCATATATTTT. It encodes CAWTHMYSGNTIYF. V is TRBV30 and J is TRBJ1-3; no definite D call. The CDR3 has 14 residues. The germline V gene encodes CDR1 GTSNPN and CDR2 SVGIG (reference sequence). The V gene lost 4 bases and the J gene lost 0 bases, with 10 bases spanning the gap.

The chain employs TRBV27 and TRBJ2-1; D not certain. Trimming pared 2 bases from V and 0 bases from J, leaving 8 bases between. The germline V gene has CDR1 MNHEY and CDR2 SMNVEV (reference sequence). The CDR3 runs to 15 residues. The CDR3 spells CASSLLGLSYNEQFF. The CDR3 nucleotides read TGTGCCAGCAGTTTACTGGGCCTCTCCTACAATGAGCAGTTCTTC.

In DNA form, the CDR3 reads TGTGCCAGCCCGGGGGTTCGCGCCAAAAACATTCAGTACTTC. This gives the protein CASPGVRAKNIQYF. The V and J genes are TRBV27 and TRBJ2-4, with a tentative D call TRBD2 (6 bases). Germline CDR1 is MNHEY and CDR2 is SMNVEV (reference sequence). Trimming cost V 8 bases and J 1 base, with 12 bases left between them. The CDR3 is 14 residues long.